A selection of T cell receptor beta chains follows, all from one sample in a study of T cell responses to AZD1222 COVID-19 vaccine. Only in-frame clones appear in the TCRdb table, and some are missing; sequencing was by immunoSEQ multiplex PCR. The table lists about 120,000 clones, more than 70% of them singletons. The specimen comprised peripheral blood, sampled 28 days after the second AZD1222 dose. The receptors here all came from an adult who received the AZD1222 COVID-19 vaccine. CDR3s include the opening cysteine and the closing phenylalanine or tryptophan. D genes are given only for firm matches. Clone sizes are given selectively: once, few, many, or a class where the clone is expanded.

D	V	J	size	CDR3	DNA
.	TRBV18	TRBJ1-5	once	CASSPPEGFNQPQHF	TGTGCCAGCTCACCACCAGAAGGTTTCAATCAGCCCCAGCATTTT
.	TRBV6-4	TRBJ2-2	.	CASLGDTGELFF	TGTGCCAGCCTCGGGGATACCGGGGAGCTGTTTTTT
TRBD1	TRBV7-8	TRBJ1-1	.	CASSFGTAAGGRTEAFF	TGTGCCAGCAGCTTTGGGACCGCGGCAGGGGGAAGGACTGAAGCTTTCTTT
.	TRBV28	TRBJ2-3	.	CASSFAGPQGDTQYF	TGTGCCAGCAGTTTTGCCGGCCCACAGGGAGATACGCAGTATTTT
.	TRBV7-9	TRBJ1-6	few	CASSLSAGLNSPLHF	TGTGCCAGCAGCTTATCCGCAGGGCTTAATTCACCCCTCCACTTT
.	TRBV4-1	TRBJ2-7	.	CASSPLLTGDYEQYF	TGCGCCAGCAGCCCACTCTTGACAGGAGACTACGAGCAGTACTTC
.	TRBV9	TRBJ2-1	.	CASSKGPADEQFF	TGTGCCAGCAGCAAGGGACCCGCCGATGAGCAGTTCTTC
TRBD1	TRBV6-5	TRBJ1-6	few	CASRDRDNSPLHF	TGTGCCAGCAGAGACAGGGATAATTCACCCCTCCACTTT
.	TRBV5-1	TRBJ1-1	.	CASSLREGGNTEAFF	TGCGCCAGCAGCTTGAGAGAGGGTGGGAACACTGAAGCTTTCTTT
TRBD1	TRBV19	TRBJ1-2	.	CASSTRSTGDYGYTF	TGTGCCAGTAGTACCCGCTCGACAGGGGACTATGGCTACACCTTC
TRBD1	TRBV6-2/TRBV6-3	TRBJ1-2	.	CASSYSTGDNYGYTF	TGTGCCAGCAGTTACTCGACAGGGGATAACTATGGCTACACCTTC
.	TRBV5-6	TRBJ2-1	.	CASSFRTEQFF	TGTGCCAGCAGCTTCCGGACAGAGCAGTTCTTC
.	TRBV6-2/TRBV6-3	TRBJ1-1	few	CASSSTVNTEAFF	TGTGCCAGCAGTTCGACGGTGAACACTGAAGCTTTCTTT
TRBD1	TRBV4-3	TRBJ1-6	.	CASSQDQGGGSPLHF	TGCGCCAGCAGCCAAGATCAAGGGGGCGGATCACCCCTCCACTTT
.	TRBV7-2	TRBJ2-1	.	CASSTPAGAVEQFF	TGTGCCAGCAGCACCCCCGCGGGGGCGGTTGAGCAGTTCTTC
.	TRBV4-1	TRBJ1-2	.	CASSQVFGQGQYGYTF	TGCGCCAGCAGCCAAGTTTTTGGGCAGGGCCAATATGGCTACACCTTC
.	TRBV29-1	TRBJ1-1	.	CSVRGQVNTEAFF	TGCAGCGTTAGAGGTCAGGTCAACACTGAAGCTTTCTTT
TRBD1	TRBV5-1	TRBJ1-4	.	CASSTTGRGSNEKLFF	TGCGCCAGCAGCACGACAGGGCGAGGATCTAATGAAAAACTGTTTTTT
.	TRBV19	TRBJ1-2	.	CASSSRGTEKSYGYTF	TGTGCCAGTAGTTCACGGGGGACGGAGAAATCTTATGGCTACACCTTC
TRBD1	TRBV9	TRBJ1-6	.	CASSDRDRRLTGSPLHF	TGTGCCAGCAGCGACCGGGACAGAAGACTGACCGGTTCACCCCTCCACTTT
TRBD1	TRBV27	TRBJ2-7	.	CASSFRQGFDEQYF	TGTGCCAGCAGTTTTCGACAGGGGTTCGACGAGCAGTACTTC
.	TRBV2	TRBJ2-6	.	CASSGQDSGANVLTF	TGTGCCAGCAGTGGACAGGACTCTGGGGCCAACGTCCTGACTTTC
.	TRBV6-2/TRBV6-3	TRBJ2-1	.	CASSYSLLSNEQFF	TGTGCCAGCAGTTACTCGCTTCTAAGTAATGAGCAGTTCTTC
.	TRBV7-9	TRBJ1-1	.	CASSPDGTEAFF	TGTGCCAGCAGCCCGGACGGGACTGAAGCTTTCTTT
TRBD2	TRBV19	TRBJ2-1	.	CASSPRSGGGNEQFF	TGTGCCAGTAGTCCACGAAGTGGCGGGGGCAATGAGCAGTTCTTC
TRBD1	TRBV27	TRBJ1-4	.	CASSPTGTGVVNEKLFF	TGTGCCAGCAGTCCGACCGGTACAGGGGTGGTCAATGAAAAACTGTTTTTT
.	TRBV7-2	TRBJ2-7	.	CASSFWVTGSYEQYF	TGTGCCAGCAGCTTTTGGGTGACGGGATCCTACGAGCAGTACTTC
.	TRBV6-5	TRBJ1-6	.	CASSRVYNSPLHF	TGTGCCAGCAGTAGGGTTTACAATTCACCCCTCCACTTT
.	TRBV10-2	TRBJ1-4	.	CASSESGAGNEKLFF	TGCGCCAGCAGTGAGTCTGGGGCAGGTAATGAAAAACTGTTTTTT
TRBD1	TRBV5-1	TRBJ1-1	.	CASSLVQGTEAFF	TGCGCCAGCAGCTTGGTACAGGGGACTGAAGCTTTCTTT
.	TRBV5-1	TRBJ1-2	.	CASSLATGADGYTF	TGCGCCAGCAGCTTGGCGACGGGGGCAGATGGCTACACCTTC
.	TRBV6-5	TRBJ2-7	.	CASSYGLQGYEQYF	TGTGCCAGCAGTTACGGCCTACAGGGTTACGAGCAGTACTTC
.	TRBV6-2/TRBV6-3	TRBJ1-1	.	CASTPSMNTEAFF	TGTGCCAGCACCCCCAGTATGAACACTGAAGCTTTCTTT
TRBD2	TRBV27	TRBJ2-7	.	CASRTPLGGSSYEQYF	TGTGCCAGCAGAACCCCCCTCGGCGGGAGCTCCTACGAGCAGTACTTC
.	TRBV19	TRBJ1-6	.	CASSTGLGGSPLHF	TGTGCCAGTAGTACAGGCTTGGGGGGTTCACCCCTCCACTTT
.	TRBV2	TRBJ2-2	.	CASAYTGELFF	TGTGCCAGCGCCTACACCGGGGAGCTGTTTTTT
.	TRBV12-3/TRBV12-4	TRBJ1-2	.	CASSLGGRGYTF	TGTGCCAGCAGTTTAGGAGGGAGGGGCTACACCTTC
.	TRBV29-1	TRBJ1-2	.	CSVEISGLGYTF	TGCAGCGTTGAGATTTCTGGTTTAGGCTACACCTTC
TRBD1	TRBV7-8	TRBJ2-7	.	CASSLGQGAEQYF	TGTGCCAGCAGCTTGGGACAGGGAGCCGAGCAGTACTTC
TRBD1	TRBV29-1	TRBJ1-2	.	CSAEDRGVFYGYTF	TGCAGCGCCGAGGACAGGGGGGTTTTCTATGGCTACACCTTC
.	TRBV3-1/TRBV3-2	TRBJ1-1	.	CASSHGTGNTEAFF	TGTGCCAGCAGCCACGGGACGGGGAACACTGAAGCTTTCTTT
.	TRBV3-1/TRBV3-2	TRBJ2-5	.	CASSQAGPLGETQYF	TGTGCCAGCAGCCAAGCAGGGCCCCTGGGAGAGACCCAGTACTTC
.	TRBV6-2/TRBV6-3	TRBJ2-1	.	CASSYRRSEQFF	TGTGCCAGCAGTTATCGGCGAAGTGAGCAGTTCTTC
.	TRBV6-5	TRBJ1-6	.	CASSYSPYNSPLHF	TGTGCCAGCAGTTACTCCCCCTATAATTCACCCCTCCACTTT
TRBD1	TRBV2	TRBJ1-2	.	CASSPTGGRGYTF	TGTGCCAGCAGTCCGACAGGGGGCCGTGGCTACACCTTC
.	TRBV7-8	TRBJ2-3	.	CASLARGFTDTQYF	TGTGCCAGCCTTGCTCGGGGTTTCACAGATACGCAGTATTTT
.	TRBV4-2	TRBJ1-1	.	CASSQVSEWYTEAFF	TGTGCCAGCAGCCAAGTCTCGGAGTGGTACACTGAAGCTTTCTTT
.	TRBV5-1	TRBJ1-3	.	CASSPTYSGNTIYF	TGCGCCAGCAGCCCGACGTACTCTGGAAACACCATATATTTT
TRBD1	TRBV25-1	TRBJ1-2	once	CASTRQGQYYGYTF	TGTGCCAGCACCAGACAGGGTCAATACTATGGCTACACCTTC
.	TRBV28	TRBJ1-2	.	CASRPRGQISGYYGYTF	TGTGCCAGCAGGCCCCGCGGACAAATTAGTGGGTACTATGGCTACACCTTC
.	TRBV19	TRBJ2-2	.	CASSLGGTGELFF	TGTGCCAGTAGTTTAGGAGGGACCGGGGAGCTGTTTTTT
.	TRBV19	TRBJ1-2	.	CASSIDSVGLGRYGYTF	TGTGCCAGTAGTATAGATTCTGTTGGGCTCGGCCGCTATGGCTACACCTTC
.	TRBV7-8	TRBJ2-2	.	CASSLVGGQSGELFF	TGTGCCAGCAGCTTAGTGGGGGGGCAGTCCGGGGAGCTGTTTTTT